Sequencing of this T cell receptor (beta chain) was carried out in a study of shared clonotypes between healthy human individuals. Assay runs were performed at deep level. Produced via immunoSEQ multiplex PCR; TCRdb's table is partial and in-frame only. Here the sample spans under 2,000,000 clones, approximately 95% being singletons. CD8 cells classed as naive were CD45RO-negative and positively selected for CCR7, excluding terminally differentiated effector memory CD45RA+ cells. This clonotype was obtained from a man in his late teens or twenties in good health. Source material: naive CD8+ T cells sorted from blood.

The DNA of the CDR3 is TGTGCCAGCTCCCCCCCGCGAGGAGGAGACTCTGGGGCCAACGTCCTGACTTTC. Protein: CASSPPRGGDSGANVLTF. The V and J genes are TRBV18 and TRBJ2-6, with D maybe TRBD2 (5 bases). Germline CDR1 reads KGHSH; CDR2 reads LQKENI. CDR3 size: 18 residues. Trimming shortened V by 6 bases and J by 0 bases, and 18 bases separated the two germline ends. Full variable domain (remainder filled in from reference TRBV18 and TRBJ2-6): NAGVMQNPRHLVRRRGQEARLRCSPMKGHSHVYWYRQLPEEGLKFMVYLQKENIIDESGMPKERFSAEFPKEGPSILRIQQVVRGDSAAYFCASSPPRGGDSGANVLTFGAGSRLTVL.